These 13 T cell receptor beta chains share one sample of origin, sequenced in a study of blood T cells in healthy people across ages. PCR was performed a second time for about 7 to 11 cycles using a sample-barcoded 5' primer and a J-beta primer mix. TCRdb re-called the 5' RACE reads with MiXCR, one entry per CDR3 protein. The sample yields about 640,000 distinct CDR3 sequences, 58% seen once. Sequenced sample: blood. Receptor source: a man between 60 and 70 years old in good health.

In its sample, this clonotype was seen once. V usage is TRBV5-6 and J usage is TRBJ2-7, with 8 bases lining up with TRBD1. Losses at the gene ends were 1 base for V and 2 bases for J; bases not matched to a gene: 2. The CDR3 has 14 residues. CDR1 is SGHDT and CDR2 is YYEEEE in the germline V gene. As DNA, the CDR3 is TGTGCCAGCAGCTTGACGGGACAGGCCTACGAGCAGTACTTC. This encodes CASSLTGQAYEQYF.

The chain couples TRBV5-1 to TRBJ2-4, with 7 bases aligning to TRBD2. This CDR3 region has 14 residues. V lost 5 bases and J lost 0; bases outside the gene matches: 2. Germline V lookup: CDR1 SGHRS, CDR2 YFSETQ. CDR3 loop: CASRPGGAKNIQYF. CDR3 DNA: TGCGCCAGCAGACCGGGAGGAGCCAAAAACATTCAGTACTTC.

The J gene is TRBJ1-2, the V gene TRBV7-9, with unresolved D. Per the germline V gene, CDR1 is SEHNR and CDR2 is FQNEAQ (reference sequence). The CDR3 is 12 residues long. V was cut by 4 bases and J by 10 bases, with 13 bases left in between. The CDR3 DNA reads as TGTGCCAGCAGCTCCTGGACCCTGGACTACACCTTC. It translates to CASSSWTLDYTF.

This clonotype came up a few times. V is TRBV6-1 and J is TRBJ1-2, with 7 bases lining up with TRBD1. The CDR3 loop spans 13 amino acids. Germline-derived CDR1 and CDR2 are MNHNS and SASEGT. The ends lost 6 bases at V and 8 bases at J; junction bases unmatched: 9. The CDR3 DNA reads TGTGCCAGCAGAGAAACAGGGGTTGGGGGCTACACCTTC. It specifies CASRETGVGGYTF.

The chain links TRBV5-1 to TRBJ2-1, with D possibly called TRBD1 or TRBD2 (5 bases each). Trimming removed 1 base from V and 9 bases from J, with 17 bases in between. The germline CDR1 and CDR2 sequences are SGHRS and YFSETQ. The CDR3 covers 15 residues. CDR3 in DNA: TGCGCCAGCAGCTTGTTAGAGGGGAGCGGCGGTGAGCAGTTCTTC. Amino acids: CASSLLEGSGGEQFF.

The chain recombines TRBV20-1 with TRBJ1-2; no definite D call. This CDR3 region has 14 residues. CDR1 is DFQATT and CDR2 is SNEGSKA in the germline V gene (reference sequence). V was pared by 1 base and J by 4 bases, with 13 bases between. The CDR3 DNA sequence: TGCAGTGCTAGAGGGACCGGCGGTAGCTATGGCTACACCTTC. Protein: CSARGTGGSYGYTF.

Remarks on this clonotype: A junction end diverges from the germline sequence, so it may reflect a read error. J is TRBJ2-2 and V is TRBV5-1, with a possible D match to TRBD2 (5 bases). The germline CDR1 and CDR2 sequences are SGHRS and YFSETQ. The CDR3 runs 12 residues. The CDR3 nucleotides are TGTGCCAGCAGCCTCGGAGGCGGGGAGCTGTTTTTT. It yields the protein CASSLGGGELFF.

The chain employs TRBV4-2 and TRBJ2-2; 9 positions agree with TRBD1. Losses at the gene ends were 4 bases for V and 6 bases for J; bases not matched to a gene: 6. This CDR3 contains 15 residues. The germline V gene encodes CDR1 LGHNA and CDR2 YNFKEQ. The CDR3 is CASSLKTGGSGELFF. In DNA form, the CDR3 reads TGTGCCAGCAGCCTTAAAACAGGGGGCTCCGGGGAGCTGTTTTTT.

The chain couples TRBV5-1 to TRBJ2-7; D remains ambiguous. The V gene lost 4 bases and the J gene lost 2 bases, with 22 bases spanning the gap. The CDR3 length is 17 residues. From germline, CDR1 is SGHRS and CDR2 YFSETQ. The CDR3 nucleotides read TGCGCCAGCAGCAGTCCCCTAGAGCCAGACAACCCCTACGAGCAGTACTTC. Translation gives CASSSPLEPDNPYEQYF.

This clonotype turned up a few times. The CDR3 loop reads CASSQTSGAGRANVLTF. The CDR3 bases are TGCGCCAGCAGCCAGACAAGCGGGGCCGGTAGGGCCAACGTCCTGACTTTC. The V gene is TRBV5-1, the J gene TRBJ2-6; 7 bases are a match to TRBD2. Germline values: CDR1 SGHRS, CDR2 YFSETQ. V lost 4 bases to trimming and J lost 5 bases; unmatched junction nucleotides: 12. The CDR3 has 17 residues.

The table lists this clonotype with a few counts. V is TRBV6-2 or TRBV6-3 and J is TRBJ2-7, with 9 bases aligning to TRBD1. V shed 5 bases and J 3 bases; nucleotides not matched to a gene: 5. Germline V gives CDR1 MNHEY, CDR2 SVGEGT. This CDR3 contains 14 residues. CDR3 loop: CASSRPTGGYEQYF. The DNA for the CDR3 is TGTGCCAGCAGTCGACCGACAGGGGGCTACGAGCAGTACTTC.

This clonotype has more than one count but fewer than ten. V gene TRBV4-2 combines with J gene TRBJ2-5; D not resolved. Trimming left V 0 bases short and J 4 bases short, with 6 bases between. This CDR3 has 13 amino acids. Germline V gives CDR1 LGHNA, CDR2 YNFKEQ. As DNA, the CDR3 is TGTGCCAGCAGCCAAGATACCTCAGAGACCCAGTACTTC. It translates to CASSQDTSETQYF.

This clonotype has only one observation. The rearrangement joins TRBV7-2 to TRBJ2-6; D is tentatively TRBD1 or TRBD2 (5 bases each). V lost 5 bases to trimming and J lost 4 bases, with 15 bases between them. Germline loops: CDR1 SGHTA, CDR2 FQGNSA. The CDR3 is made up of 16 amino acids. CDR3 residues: CASSIGAALGANVLTF. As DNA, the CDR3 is TGTGCCAGCAGCATCGGGGCTGCTCTGGGGGCCAACGTCCTGACTTTC.